The clone carrying this TCR beta chain was seen many times. The data belong to a study of identical twins. Germline V lookup: CDR1 SNHLY, CDR2 FYNNEI. The CDR3 consists of 15 residues. The junction had 9 bases not matched to a gene; V was cut back by 4 bases and J by 6 bases. TCRdb re-analysed the 5' RACE reads in MiXCR, keeping a single row per CDR3 protein. The data hold 350,000 to 400,000 distinct CDR3 sequences, with 9% observed a single time. The rearrangement uses TRBV2 and TRBJ2-7; 10 bases are shared with TRBD2. The sample was naive T cells sorted from blood. The source of this sequence is a woman aged 50 to 60 in good health. This CDR3 is CASSVLAGVPVEQYV. In DNA, the CDR3 is TGTGCCAGCAGTGTGCTAGCGGGAGTCCCCGTCGAGCAGTACGTC.